The following is a T cell receptor beta chain sequence with its context. Its antigen is still unknown. The data originate from a study of beta chain features in type 1 diabetes. At the level of the study: Healthy donors and patients showed comparable age, gender and cell yields. Analysis included around 100 million sorted cells drawn from all samples.

CDR1 is MDHEN, CDR2 SYDVKM, per germline. This CDR3 comprises 15 residues. V dropped 5 bases and J dropped 6 bases, with 20 bases sitting between them. The study reverse transcribed the entire isolated RNA, so it sequenced expressed TCRB transcripts. Method: immunoSEQ multiplex PCR; TCRdb's copy keeps in-frame clones and lacks some. The sample records around 340,000 clones, 6.5% to 10% being singletons. General study points: Compared with healthy donors, patients appeared to share more similar naive, central memory and regulatory TCRB repertoires.

This sequence joins TRBV28 and TRBJ2-7; D is perhaps TRBD1 or TRBD2 (5 bases each). Sample: central memory CD4+ T cells from blood. This receptor was taken from a woman younger than 35 in good health. The CDR3 bases are TGTGCCAGCAGTACCCCCGGGACCAGACCTCTCGAGCAGTACTTC. It encodes CASSTPGTRPLEQYF.